This T cell receptor (beta chain) was identified in a study of blood T cells in healthy people across ages. CDR1 ENHRY and CDR2 SYGVKD come from the germline V gene. CDR3 length equals 13 residues. V was clipped by 8 bases and J by 0 bases, with 5 bases between them. It was with a sample-barcoded 5' primer and a J-beta primer mix that a second PCR of roughly 7 to 12 cycles was run. Each CDR3 protein gets one entry after TCRdb re-called the 5' RACE reads with MiXCR. This sample has around 690,000 distinct CDR3 sequences, with roughly three fifths found just once. Sequencing was carried out using blood. V is TRBV10-3 and J is TRBJ1-6; no clear D gene. The clonotype originates from a man in his 60s in good health. This CDR3 reads CAIGSSYNSPLHF. In DNA, the CDR3 is TGTGCCATCGGGAGCTCCTATAATTCACCCCTCCACTTT.